One sample yielded the 16 T cell receptor beta chains listed below, sequenced in a study of T cells expressing NK-cell markers. TCRdb re-called the 5' RACE reads; every CDR3 protein appears as one record, without DNA. The table counts more than 120,000 distinct CDR3 sequences; roughly an eighth lies in the top ten. The sample taken for sequencing was blood T cells: a sorted CD56 or NKG2C T cell subset, CD4+ or CD8+ T cells, or bulk PBMC T cells (not recorded which). These receptors all stem from a man aged 18 to 29 in good health.

The chain has TRBV6-9 and TRBJ1-2; TCRdb lists TRBD1, though no DNA is available to test this call. The CDR3 is 17 amino acids. Germline V gene data show CDR1 as MNHGY and CDR2 as SVAAGI. The CDR3 spells CASSYLNMTGANYGYTF.

The rearrangement links TRBV12-3 or TRBV12-4 to TRBJ1-1; no DNA is available, so the TRBD1 call from TCRdb remains unchecked. The CDR3 has 14 residues. The CDR3: CASSFTGSLTEAFF.

The chain links TRBV4-1 to TRBJ2-1; TCRdb calls TRBD2, which cannot be checked without DNA. Germline lookup yields CDR1 MGHRA and CDR2 YSYEKL. The CDR3 consists of 16 residues. CDR3 in amino acids: CASSQVFGLGRNEQFF.

The chain combines TRBV2 with TRBJ2-1; TCRdb reports TRBD2, a call that lacks DNA to check it against. The CDR3 totals 16 residues. Germline CDR1 and CDR2: SNHLY and FYNNEI. The CDR3 protein is CASSEYRDLAYNEQFF.

The V and J genes are TRBV7-9 and TRBJ2-3. The V gene's germline CDR1 is SEHNR and CDR2 FQNEAQ (reference sequence). This CDR3 contains 14 residues. CDR3 sequence reads: CASSPSSTGDTQYF. Using reference TRBV7-9 and TRBJ2-3 for the parts outside the CDR3, the full variable domain is DTGVSQNPRHKITKRGQNVTFRCDPISEHNRLYWYRQTLGQGPEFLTYFQNEAQLEKSRLLSDRFSAERPKGSFSTLEIQRTEQGDSAMYLCASSPSSTGDTQYFGPGTRLTVL.

The V call is TRBV12-3 or TRBV12-4, the J call TRBJ2-4; TCRdb's D gene call, TRBD1, goes unchecked for lack of DNA. The CDR3 is 15 amino acids. CDR3 amino acids: CASSLRGGQGNIQYF.

The V and J genes are TRBV11-1 and TRBJ2-7; the TCRdb D gene call, TRBD1, has no DNA to confirm it. The CDR3 contains 16 residues. Germline lookup yields CDR1 SGHAT and CDR2 FQDESV (reference sequence). The CDR3 loop is CASSATTGTGVHEQYF.

CDR3 sequence reads: CASSQIAGGPGDTQYF. The chain joins TRBV5-6 to TRBJ2-3; there is no DNA to check the TCRdb D call of TRBD2. Germline CDR1 is SGHDT and CDR2 is YYEEEE. The CDR3 loop spans 16 amino acids.

The chain employs TRBV29-1 and TRBJ2-3; TCRdb outputs TRBD1, but without DNA this stays unchecked. The CDR3 covers 15 residues. Germline-derived CDR1 and CDR2 are SQVTM and ANQGSEA. The CDR3 here is CSTGENTASTDTQYF.

This chain connects TRBV6-1 to TRBJ1-1; as DNA is missing, the TRBD1 call by TCRdb cannot be tested. Germline V gene sequence: CDR1 MNHNS, CDR2 SASEGT. This CDR3 is 14 amino acids long. CDR3 region: CASSGRGPLTEAFF.

This chain joins TRBV7-2 and TRBJ2-2; the D gene TCRdb calls, TRBD2, cannot be checked with no DNA. The CDR3 totals 14 residues. CDR1 SGHTA and CDR2 FQGNSA come from the germline V gene. The CDR3 spells CASSLILAGRELFF.

The CDR3 loop reads CASSLLPTGSFSTDTQYF. This chain uses TRBV5-5 with TRBJ2-3; the D call from TCRdb, TRBD2, cannot be confirmed without DNA. This CDR3 is 18 amino acids long. Germline lookup yields CDR1 SGHKS and CDR2 YYEKEE (reference sequence). The full variable domain, its missing parts supplied by reference TRBV5-5 and TRBJ2-3, is DAGVTQSPTHLIKTRGQQVTLRCSPISGHKSVSWYQQVLGQGPQFIFQYYEKEERGRGNFPDRFSARQFPNYSSELNVNALLLGDSALYLCASSLLPTGSFSTDTQYFGPGTRLTVL.

The chain is built from TRBV19 and TRBJ2-4; there is no DNA to check the TCRdb D call of TRBD2. Germline CDR1 LNHDA, CDR2 SQIVND (reference sequence). This CDR3 spans 16 amino acids. CDR3: CASSPASGRAGNIQYF.

This sequence joins TRBV15 and TRBJ2-1. CDR1 and CDR2 from the germline V gene are LNHNV and YYDKDF (reference sequence). The CDR3 has 15 residues. The CDR3 sequence: CATSSTLGSYNEQFF. Filled out from reference TRBV15 and TRBJ2-1, the complete variable domain reads DAMVIQNPRYQVTQFGKPVTLSCSQTLNHNVMYWYQQKSSQAPKLLFHYYDKDFNNEADTPDNFQSRRPNTSFCFLDIRSPGLGDTAMYLCATSSTLGSYNEQFFGPGTRLTVL.

The chain combines TRBV7-7 with TRBJ2-3. Germline values: CDR1 SSHAT, CDR2 FNYEAQ (reference sequence). The CDR3 length is 14 residues. The CDR3 protein is CASSKTTSGETQYF. Full variable domain (missing parts from reference TRBV7-7 and TRBJ2-3): GAGVSQSPRYKVTKRGQDVTLRCDPISSHATLYWYQQALGQGPEFLTYFNYEAQPDKSGLPSDRFSAERPEGSISTLTIQRTEQRDSAMYRCASSKTTSGETQYFGPGTRLTVL.

V usage is TRBV12-3 or TRBV12-4 and J usage is TRBJ1-5; TCRdb outputs TRBD1, but without DNA this stays unchecked. The CDR3 spans 14 residues. CDR3 amino acids: CASKLRGIDQPQHF.